A single sample is the source of the 17 T cell receptor beta chains below, sequenced in a study of tissue T cells after allogeneic stem cell transplantation. The sample's time point: mouse harvest day 14 after allogeneic transplant. The graft held 10^6 splenic CD5+ T cells and 10^7 T-cell-depleted bone marrow cells. The data were produced by immunoSEQ multiplex PCR, yet TCRdb's version contains in-frame clones alone and is incomplete. The data contain over 7,500 clones, approximately 37% of them singletons. Sequencing was performed on skin. These TCRs come from a female BALB/c mouse given C57BL/6 T cells with graft-versus-host disease after an allogeneic hematopoietic cell transplant.

About this clone itself: The listed genes are named as in mouse. From the germline J gene comes the end of the CDR3, since the read stops 1 residue before it. The chain recombines TRBV26 with TRBJ2-4, with D perhaps TRBD1 or TRBD2 (5 bases each). This CDR3 is 13 amino acids long. The germline V gene encodes CDR1 KGHPV and CDR2 FQNQEV (reference sequence). With 6 bases removed from V and 0 bases from J, the gap between germline ends came to 7 bases. CDR3 DNA (partial): TGTGCCAGCAGCCGGGACAGTCAAAACACCTTGTAC. It translates to CASSRDSQNTLY. In full, the CDR3 reads CASSRDSQNTLYF.

This clone was seen a handful of times. The gene names given are mouse names. Partial CDR3 DNA: TGTAGTTCTAGAGATGGCAGATTTAGTGCAGAAACGCTGTAT. Translation gives CSSRDGRFSAETLY. The whole CDR3 reads CSSRDGRFSAETLYF. The chain is built from TRBV30 and TRBJ2-3; D remains unclear. The read terminates 1 residue ahead of where the CDR3 ends, so the germline J gene completes it. Germline CDR1 and CDR2: SQVVS and ANEGSEA. Trimming removed 0 bases from V and 0 bases from J, with 10 bases in between. The CDR3 length is 15 residues.

As to this clone: Gene names and germline refer to mouse. Coverage ceases 1 residue before the CDR3 finishes, and the germline J gene fills in the end. The chain is built from TRBV13-3 and TRBJ2-7, with 11 bases matching TRBD2. CDR1 and CDR2 (germline): NNHDY, SYVADS. CDR3 length equals 13 residues. Losses at the gene ends were 2 bases for V and 7 bases for J; bases not matched to a gene: 2. The part of the CDR3 DNA that was read is TGTGCCAGCAGTGAACTGGGGGGGCCGGAACAGTAC. This gives the protein CASSELGGPEQY. The CDR3 reads in full as CASSELGGPEQYF.

This clone was seen more than once but under ten times. Genes here carry mouse names. Read data end 1 residue before the CDR3 end; the end is taken from the germline J gene. V usage is TRBV13-2 and J usage is TRBJ2-2, with 7 bases lining up with TRBD1. This CDR3 is 15 amino acids long. The V gene's germline CDR1 is NNHNN and CDR2 SYGAGS (reference sequence). J gave up 1 base and V 3 bases, and 3 bases lay outside the gene matches. This CDR3 is CASGGGTENTGQLYF. The DNA read from the CDR3 is TGTGCCAGCGGTGGAGGGACAGAAAACACCGGGCAGCTCTAC.

As regards this clone: Gene names and germline refer to mouse. The read is 1 residue too short to cover the CDR3 end, so that end is filled in from the germline J gene. This rearrangement joins TRBV31 to TRBJ1-5, with 8 bases fitting TRBD1. Germline V gene sequence: CDR1 GKSSPN, CDR2 SITVG. The CDR3 has 16 residues. Unmatched junction bases numbered 7, after V lost 0 bases and J lost 3 bases. CDR3 region: CAWSLQTGGINQAPLF. Incomplete CDR3 DNA: TGTGCCTGGAGTCTACAAACAGGGGGGATCAACCAGGCTCCGCTT.

This clone was detected only a few times. Any gene name here is a mouse gene name. The read ends 1 residue before the CDR3 terminus; that terminus is restored from the germline J gene. This chain uses TRBV26 with TRBJ2-2, with D possibly being TRBD1 or TRBD2 (6 bases each). Germline V gene lookup returns CDR1 KGHPV and CDR2 FQNQEV (reference sequence). This CDR3 region has 14 residues. Trimming removed 8 bases from V and 3 bases from J, with 13 bases in between. CDR3 loop: CASGRGRDTGQLYF. CDR3 DNA, as far as it was read: TGTGCCAGCGGGCGGGGGCGCGACACCGGGCAGCTCTAC. Together with reference TRBV26 and TRBJ2-2, the CDR3 gives the full variable domain: NSKVIQTPRYLVKGQGQKAKMRCIPEKGHPVVFWYQQNKNNEFKFLINFQNQEVLQQIDMTEKRFSAECPSNSPCSLEIQSSEAGDSALYLCASGRGRDTGQLYFGEGSKLTVL.

For this clone: Mouse gene names apply. The read gets to within 1 residue of the CDR3 end, and the germline J gene fills in the rest. The chain recombines TRBV16 with TRBJ2-3; 10 bases match TRBD2. CDR3 length: 15 amino acids. The germline V gene has CDR1 SGHSA and CDR2 FRNQAP. V lost 4 bases to trimming and J lost 0 bases; unmatched junction nucleotides: 1. The CDR3 loop reads CASSWTGGSAETLYF. Partial CDR3 DNA: TGTGCAAGCAGCTGGACTGGGGGTAGTGCAGAAACGCTGTAT. Full variable domain (outside the CDR3, taken from reference TRBV16 and TRBJ2-3): NAGVIQTPRHKVTGKGQEATLWCEPISGHSAVFWYRQTIVQGLEFLTYFRNQAPIDDSGMPKERFSAQMPNQSHSTLKIQSTQPQDSAVYLCASSWTGGSAETLYFGSGTRLTVL.

In this sample, this clone turned up a few times. These gene names are mouse names. The read comes to an end 1 residue before the CDR3 does, leaving the germline J gene to fill in the end. The chain has TRBV13-1 and TRBJ1-2; D is undetermined. V lost 5 bases, J lost 0 bases, and 8 bases lay in between. This CDR3 region has 13 residues. Germline V gene lookup returns CDR1 NSHNY and CDR2 SYGAGN. The DNA read from the CDR3 is TGTGCCAGCAGGGACGGTGCAAACTCCGACTACACC. Residues: CASRDGANSDYT. The whole CDR3 sequence reads CASRDGANSDYTF.

Only one count was recorded for this clone. Gene and germline names: mouse. The read terminates 1 residue ahead of where the CDR3 ends, so the germline J gene completes it. V gene TRBV26 combines with J gene TRBJ2-5; maybe TRBD1 (7 bases). The CDR3 contains 13 residues. The V and J ends lost 5 bases and 6 bases respectively, with 12 bases between them. Germline values: CDR1 KGHPV, CDR2 FQNQEV (reference sequence). The CDR3 loop reads CASSVGGRDTQYF. The sequenced part of the CDR3 DNA is TGTGCCAGCAGTGTAGGGGGCCGGGACACCCAGTAC.

On this clone itself: Gene names follow the mouse nomenclature. The read halts 1 residue ahead of the CDR3 end, with the missing end drawn from the germline J gene. The rearrangement joins TRBV23 to TRBJ2-2; TRBD2 reflects the table's D call only, with no check against the DNA. The CDR3 spans 14 residues. The V gene's germline CDR1 is KGHTA and CDR2 FQNQQP. This CDR3 is CSSSQLGNTGQLYF. CDR3 DNA (partial): TGCTCCAGCAGTCAATTGGGGAACACCGGGCAGCTCTAC. Supplemented by reference TRBV23 and TRBJ2-2, the full variable domain reads DAAVTQKPRYLIKMKGQEAEMKCIPEKGHTAVFWYQQKQSKELKFLIYFQNQQPLDQIDMVKERFSAVCPSSSLCSLGIRTCEAEDSALYLCSSSQLGNTGQLYFGEGSKLTVL.

Note on this clone: Mouse names are used for the genes. The read stops 1 residue short of the end of the CDR3; the missing end is completed from the germline J gene. The J gene is TRBJ1-6, the V gene TRBV26; D unresolved. TRBJ1-6 is identified as an open reading frame with a role that is uncertain. CDR1 is KGHPV and CDR2 is FQNQEV in the germline V gene (reference sequence). Trimming took off 5 bases at V and 2 bases at J, with 4 bases between the two ends. The CDR3 length is 13 residues. The CDR3 bases that were read are TGTGCCAGCAGTGACACCTATAATTCGCCCCTCTAC. It translates to CASSDTYNSPLY. The full-length CDR3 reads as CASSDTYNSPLYF.

Concerning this clone: All gene names here are mouse names. Coverage ceases 1 residue before the CDR3 finishes, and the germline J gene fills in the end. The chain uses TRBV1 and TRBJ1-1; the D is unclear. Germline CDR1 reads NSQYPW; CDR2 reads LRSPGD (reference sequence). CDR3 size: 12 residues. Trimming shortened V by 3 bases and J by 5 bases, and 7 bases separated the two germline ends. The chain's CDR3 is CTCSATSTEVFF. The sequenced part of the CDR3 DNA is TGCACCTGCAGTGCCACTTCTACAGAAGTCTTC.

To note about this clone: The gene names given are mouse names. With the read ending 1 residue before the CDR3 end, the germline J gene is used to fill in that end. The chain recombines TRBV26 with TRBJ1-6; no definite D call. TRBJ1-6 is given ORF status, its function remaining uncertain. The V and J ends lost 6 bases and 4 bases respectively, with 10 bases between them. CDR1 is KGHPV and CDR2 is FQNQEV in the germline V gene (reference sequence). The CDR3 runs to 14 residues. This chain's CDR3 is CASSSPGYNSPLYF. The part of the CDR3 DNA that was read is TGTGCCAGCAGCTCTCCGGGGTATAATTCGCCCCTCTAC.

About this clone itself: Germline and genes: mouse. The read gets to within 1 residue of the CDR3 end, and the germline J gene fills in the rest. V usage is TRBV26 and J usage is TRBJ2-2; the D gene is possibly TRBD2 (6 bases). Germline CDR1 and CDR2: KGHPV and FQNQEV (reference sequence). This CDR3 spans 14 amino acids. Deletions cut 2 bases from V and 4 bases from J, with 8 bases between. CDR3 residues: CASSLGGSTGQLYF. CDR3 bases read: TGTGCCAGCAGTCTGGGGGGGAGCACCGGGCAGCTCTAC.

With respect to this clone: Gene labels here are mouse ones. The read comes to an end 1 residue before the CDR3 does, leaving the germline J gene to fill in the end. This chain links TRBV3 with TRBJ1-1; 9 bases are shared with TRBD1. The V gene end was trimmed by 3 bases and the J gene end by 4 bases; junction bases not matched to a gene: 3. This CDR3 has 14 amino acids. Germline lookup yields CDR1 SNHLY and CDR2 FYNGKV (reference sequence). The CDR3 spells CASSLTGGGTEVFF. CDR3 bases read: TGTGCCAGCAGCTTGACAGGGGGGGGCACAGAAGTCTTC.

Sample share makes this clone medium-sized. Gene names follow the mouse nomenclature. With the read ending 1 residue before the CDR3 end, the germline J gene is used to fill in that end. V is TRBV26 and J is TRBJ2-5; TRBD2 matches at 7 bases. Germline assignment: CDR1 KGHPV and CDR2 FQNQEV (reference sequence). The CDR3 has 12 residues. With 4 bases clipped from V and 5 bases from J, the junction kept 0 bases outside the gene matches. This CDR3 is CASSRGGDTQYF. The sequenced part of the CDR3 DNA is TGTGCCAGCAGTCGGGGGGGAGACACCCAGTAC.

This clone was counted only a few times. Germline and genes here are mouse. The sequence runs out 1 residue before the end of the CDR3; the remainder is reconstructed from the germline J gene. The chain recombines TRBV5 with TRBJ2-1, with TRBD1 matching over 10 bases. J lost 4 bases, V lost 0 bases, and 0 bases had no gene match. Germline V gene sequence: CDR1 LGHNA, CDR2 YNLKQL (reference sequence). The CDR3 consists of 15 residues. The chain's CDR3 is CASSQEGQGYAEQFF. The CDR3 DNA, read in part, is TGTGCCAGCAGCCAAGAGGGACAGGGGTATGCTGAGCAGTTC.